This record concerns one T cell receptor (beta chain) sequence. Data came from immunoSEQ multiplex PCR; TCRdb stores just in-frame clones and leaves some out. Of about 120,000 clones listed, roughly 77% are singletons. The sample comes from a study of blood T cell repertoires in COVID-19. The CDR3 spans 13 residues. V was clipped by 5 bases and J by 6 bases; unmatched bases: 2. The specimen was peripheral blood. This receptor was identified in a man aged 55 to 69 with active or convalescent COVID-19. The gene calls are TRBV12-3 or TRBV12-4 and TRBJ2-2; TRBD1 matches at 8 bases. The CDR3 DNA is TGTGCCAGCAGTCCACAGGGGGCCGGGGAGCTGTTTTTT. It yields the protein CASSPQGAGELFF.